The source of this TCR beta chain is a study of OX40 agonist ivuxolimab in advanced cancers. Whole-study context: Enrolled patients in dose escalation had cancers that were hepatocellular carcinoma, melanoma, renal cell or head and neck cancer. Regarding the study as a whole: At 0.1 to 3.0 mg/kg and by week 6, CD4+ and CD8+ T cells in the blood had expanded clonally.

At baseline, cycle 4 day 1, and cycle 7 day 1, blood was sampled. Comment on this clone: Its antigen is undetermined.

Assay: immunoSEQ multiplex PCR; the TCRdb copy retains only in-frame clones and omits some. The sample consists of around 70,000 clones, 80% to 85% of them appearing once. The CDR3 runs 16 residues. Germline V gives CDR1 LGHNA, CDR2 YNFKEQ. V was clipped by 1 base and J by 2 bases, with 12 bases between them. The genes are TRBV4-2 and TRBJ2-1; D possibly uses TRBD1 or TRBD2 (6 bases each). This receptor was identified in an adult with an advanced solid tumor such as melanoma, head and neck, liver or kidney cancer. This specimen consisted of CD4+ or CD8+ T cells sorted from blood, obtained in a trial of the OX40 agonist ivuxolimab. CDR3 nucleotide sequence: TGTGCCAGCAGCCAAGTTCGCGGGACAACCTACAATGAGCAGTTCTTC. Protein product: CASSQVRGTTYNEQFF.